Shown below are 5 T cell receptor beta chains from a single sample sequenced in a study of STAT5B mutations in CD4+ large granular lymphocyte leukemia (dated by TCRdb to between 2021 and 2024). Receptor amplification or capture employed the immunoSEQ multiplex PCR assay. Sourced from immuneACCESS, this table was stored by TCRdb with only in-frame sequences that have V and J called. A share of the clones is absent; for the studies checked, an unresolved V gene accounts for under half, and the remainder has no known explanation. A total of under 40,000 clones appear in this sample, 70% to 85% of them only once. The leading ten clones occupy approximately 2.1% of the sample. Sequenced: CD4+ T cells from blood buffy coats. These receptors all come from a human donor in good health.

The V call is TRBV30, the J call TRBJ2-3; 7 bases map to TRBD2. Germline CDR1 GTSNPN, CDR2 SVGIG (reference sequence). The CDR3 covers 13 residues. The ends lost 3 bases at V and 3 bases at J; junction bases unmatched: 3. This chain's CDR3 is CAWRREKTDTQYF. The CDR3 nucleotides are TGTGCCTGGAGGCGGGAGAAAACAGATACGCAGTATTTT.

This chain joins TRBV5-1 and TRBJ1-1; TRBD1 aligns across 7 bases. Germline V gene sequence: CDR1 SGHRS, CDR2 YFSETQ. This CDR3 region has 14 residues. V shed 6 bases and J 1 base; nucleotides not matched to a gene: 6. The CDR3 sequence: CASTSGGKNTEAFF. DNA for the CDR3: TGCGCCAGCACCTCAGGGGGGAAGAACACTGAAGCTTTCTTT.

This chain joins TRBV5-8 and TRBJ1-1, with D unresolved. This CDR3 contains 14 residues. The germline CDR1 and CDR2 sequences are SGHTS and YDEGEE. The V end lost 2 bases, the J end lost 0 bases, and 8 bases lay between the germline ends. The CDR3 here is CASSFDMMNTEAFF. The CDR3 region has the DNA TGTGCCAGCAGCTTCGACATGATGAACACTGAAGCTTTCTTT.

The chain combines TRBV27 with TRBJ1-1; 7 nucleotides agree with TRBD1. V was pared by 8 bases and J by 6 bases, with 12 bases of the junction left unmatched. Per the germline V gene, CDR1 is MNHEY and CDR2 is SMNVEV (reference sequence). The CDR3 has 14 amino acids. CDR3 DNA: TGTGCCAGCGGTCGAAGAGGGGGCGGGGCTGAAGCTTTCTTT. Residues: CASGRRGGGAEAFF.

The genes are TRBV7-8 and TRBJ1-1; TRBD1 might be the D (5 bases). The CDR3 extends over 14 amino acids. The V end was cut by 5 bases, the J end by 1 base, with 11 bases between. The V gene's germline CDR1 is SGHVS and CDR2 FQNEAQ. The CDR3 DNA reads TGTGCCAGCAGCCTAGGGACGGCGAACACTGAAGCTTTCTTT. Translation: CASSLGTANTEAFF.